The sequence of this T cell receptor (beta chain) was determined in a study of blood T cell repertoires in COVID-19. The study recruited people aged 18 to 89 years across around 23 US areas. The CDR3 has 14 residues. V lost 1 base, J lost 7 bases, and 13 bases lay in between. CDR1 and CDR2 (germline): MDHEN, SYDVKM. Data came from immunoSEQ multiplex PCR; TCRdb stores just in-frame clones and leaves some out. The sample lists 350,000 to 450,000 clones, about 88% occurring once. The V and J genes are TRBV28 and TRBJ1-1; the D gene is possibly TRBD1 (6 bases). The clonotype comes from a woman aged 18-30 years who had been exposed to COVID-19. The sequencing input was PBMCs or T cells enriched from blood (not recorded which). The CDR3 is CASSLFGRGREAFF. The CDR3 region has the DNA TGTGCCAGCAGTTTATTTGGCAGGGGTCGTGAAGCTTTCTTT.